This record concerns one TCR beta chain sequence. In its sample, this clonotype was seen many times. The antigen it binds to is not known. Per-base qualities were not stored, and no clone one base away is much larger. Trimming accounts for 5 bases at V and 5 bases at J, while the number of junction bases matched to no gene is 8. CDR1 and CDR2 are read off the germline V gene (reference sequence) as SEHNR and FQNEAQ. There are 15 amino acids in the CDR3, from cysteine to phenylalanine inclusive. The CDR3 DNA has 45 bases and is translated from base 1. The sample's time point label, in plain terms: newly diagnosed GD, antithyroid drugs for less than 3 months. For both TCR sequencing and RNA sequencing, RNA was extracted from PBMCs in TRIzol. The diagnosis of Graves' disease was made according to American Thyroid Association guidelines. The patients came from an endocrinology department in Xi'an, China. Each patient gave approximately 9.7 milliliters of peripheral blood, collected in an EDTA anticoagulant tube. Ficoll Paque Plus density gradient separation was used to isolate PBMCs, and no further T cell sorting was done. RNA quality was checked with an Agilent 2100 Bioanalyzer and agarose gel, and concentration with a NanoDrop 2000.

The source of the sample is a study of regulatory T cells in long-lasting Graves disease (dated by TCRdb to the early 2020s). With regard to the full study: Newly diagnosed Graves' disease patients had taken antithyroid drugs for less than 3 months. A total of about 33 samples underwent TCR sequencing, from about 13 patients with persistent Graves' disease and 20 patients with newly diagnosed Graves' disease. Peripheral blood TCR sequencing and RNA sequencing compared persistent Graves' disease patients with newly diagnosed Graves' disease patients. The study took place in China and was registered as a clinical trial.

Beyond this particular receptor, the publication reports: Sequencing and analysis were restricted to the TCR beta chain. Compared with newly diagnosed patients, patients with persistent Graves' disease had lower TCR Shannon entropy and fewer highly expanded clones, which suggests clonal expansion. Peripheral blood alone was examined, since thyroid tissue, which constituted the primary lesion, could not be accessed. As a limitation, the authors acknowledged that the small sample size may reduce accuracy. Persistent disease showed preferential use of TRBV28, TRBJ1-2 and TRBJ2-5, whereas newly diagnosed disease favored TRBV20-1 and TRBJ2-1. A larger number of public clonotypes was shared among persistent patients (2,741) than among newly diagnosed patients (around 970).

Libraries were prepared through multiplex PCR. Reads for this sample came from an Illumina HiSeq 4000. To build TCR beta libraries, CDR3 regions were amplified by Arm-PCR using iRepertoire HTBI primers. Before sequencing, the PCR products underwent gel purification. The study's own analysis went as follows. A total of 62 TRBV and 14 TRBJ segments were identified across samples and were used for gene usage analysis of CDR3 amino acid clonotypes. COPE and FqMerger were used to merge the filtered high-quality paired reads into contigs. BLAST was used to align contigs to IMGT TRBV, TRBD and TRBJ reference genes, with CDR3 defined following IMGT. Highly expanded clones were defined as clonotypes with a frequency above 0.1%. Shannon entropy served as the measure of repertoire diversity, while the Gini coefficient captured V-J evenness. Clonotypes shared by more than one individual were considered public. The public reads were run again by TCRdb, first through fastp at Q25 and then through MiXCR, and only productive beta chains were kept. Entries that share a CDR3 protein sequence are merged under the most common genes and DNA. The authors' filters were not applied to this entry. Present in this sample are a few hundred thousand distinct CDR3 sequences, roughly 10% of which were seen just once. Under 20% of the sample is taken by the ten largest.

The same specimen was also included in a second study, on T cells in Graves' hyperthyroidism and ophthalmopathy. From that second study: Stable Graves' hyperthyroidism was defined as the absence of progression to ophthalmopathy over 18 months of follow-up. Hyperthyroidism patients were aged 18 to 65 years and newly diagnosed, with disease duration of less than 2 months. Exclusion was applied to patients with uncontrolled infections, other autoimmune diseases, pregnancy or lactation. Diagnoses relied on clinical symptoms, serum thyroxine and TRAb, thyroid ultrasound and orbital computed tomography. For the first round of RT-PCR on the TCR CDR3, the HTBI primer set was used together with the Qiagen OneStep RT-PCR kit. Most expanded thyroid clonotypes (frequency above 0.001) were also detected in blood, a finding suggesting that blood repertoires may reflect thyroid immune responses. A model built on a 13 V-J signature distinguished ophthalmopathy from stable hyperthyroidism, reaching 87.88% sensitivity and approximately 81% specificity in cross-validation and 80%/75% in testing. In validation, progression to ophthalmopathy was predicted by the model with more than 65% sensitivity and under 85% specificity, a median of around 6.5 months before onset. To identify distinguishing TCR V-J signatures, a discovery cohort of about 100 patients was used, comprising roughly 45 with Graves' ophthalmopathy and 55 to 65 with stable Graves' hyperthyroidism. An independent validation cohort of about 20 hyperthyroidism patients and 17 patients who later progressed to ophthalmopathy tested prospective prediction of ophthalmopathy. The 100 discovery patients were randomly split 7:3 into training and test sets. In addition, the study compared T-cell repertoires in thyroid tissue and in blood from roughly six Graves' hyperthyroidism patients. After sampling, hyperthyroidism patients received methimazole starting at 30 mg daily, and ophthalmopathy patients received high-dose intravenous methylprednisolone. The libraries were constructed in a second round of multiplex PCR and then size-selected and purified. Sequencing of the libraries was done on an Illumina HiSeq2000 using paired-end 100 bp reads. SOAPnuke was used to process the raw data, throwing out any read that contained adapters or uncalled bases, had a mean Phred below 15, or lacked an exact constant-primer or identifier match. High-quality paired reads were merged with COPE v1.2.5, and unique nucleotide sequences were defined as clonotypes. Clonotypes were aligned to IMGT TRBV, TRBD and TRBJ reference segments using MiTCR v1.1. The analysis included only V-J combinations with a frequency above 0.0001, which together covered around 99% of the repertoires. The TCS score was defined as F50 (clonal expansion) divided by E x V (chaos), with BLOSUM62-based TCRdist calculated between CDR3 peptides within each V-J. Welch's t-statistics and random forest reduced around 550 V-J features to under 15, which were used in a naive Bayes classifier (R e1071). No statistical method was used to fix the sample size in advance, and group allocation was not hidden from the investigators. The paper describes TCR Vbeta CDR3 sequencing of 135 peripheral blood samples, made up of about 40 ophthalmopathy patients, roughly 72 hyperthyroidism patients and approximately 17 progressor patients.

The TCR was taken from a woman aged 18-29 years with Graves disease. Donor details come from another sample of the same person, matched by shared clones. The rearranged segments are TRBV7-9 and TRBJ2-5; the central 10 bases match TRBD2. The source material was peripheral blood mononuclear cells (PBMCs), sampled at new diagnosis, from a patient treated with antithyroid drugs. The CDR3 sequence is CASSHPLAGVETQYF. The DNA sequence is as follows: TGTGCCAGCAGCCACCCTCTAGCGGGAGTGGAGACCCAGTACTTC.